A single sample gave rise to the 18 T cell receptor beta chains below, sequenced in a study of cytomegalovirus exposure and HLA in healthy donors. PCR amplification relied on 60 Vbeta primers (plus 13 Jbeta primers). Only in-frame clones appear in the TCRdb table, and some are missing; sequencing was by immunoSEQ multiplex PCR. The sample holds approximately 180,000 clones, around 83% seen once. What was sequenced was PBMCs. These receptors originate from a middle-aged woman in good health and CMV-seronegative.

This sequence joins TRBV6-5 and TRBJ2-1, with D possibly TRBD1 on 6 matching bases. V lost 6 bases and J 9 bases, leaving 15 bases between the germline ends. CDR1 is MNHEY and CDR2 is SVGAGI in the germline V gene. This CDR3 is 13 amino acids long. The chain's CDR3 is CASRTDRFSEQFF. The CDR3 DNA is TGTGCCAGCAGAACCGACAGGTTCAGTGAGCAGTTCTTC.

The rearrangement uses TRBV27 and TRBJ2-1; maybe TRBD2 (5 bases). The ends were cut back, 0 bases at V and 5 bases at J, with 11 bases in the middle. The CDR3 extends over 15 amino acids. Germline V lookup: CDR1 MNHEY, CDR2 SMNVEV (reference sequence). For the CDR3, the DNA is TGTGCCAGCAGTTTATCAGGGCCGGAGGACAATGAGCAGTTCTTC. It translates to CASSLSGPEDNEQFF.

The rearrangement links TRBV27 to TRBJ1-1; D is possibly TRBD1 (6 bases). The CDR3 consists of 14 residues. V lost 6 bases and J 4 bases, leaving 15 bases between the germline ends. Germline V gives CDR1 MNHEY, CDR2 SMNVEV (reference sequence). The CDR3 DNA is TGTGCCAGCAGGCCCGGGACAATCGTCACTGAAGCTTTCTTT. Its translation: CASRPGTIVTEAFF.

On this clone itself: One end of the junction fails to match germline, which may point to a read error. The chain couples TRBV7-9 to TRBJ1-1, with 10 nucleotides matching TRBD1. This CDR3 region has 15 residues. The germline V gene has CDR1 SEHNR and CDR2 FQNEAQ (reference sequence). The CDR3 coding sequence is TGTTCCAGCAGCTTTGGGACAGGGGCCGACACTGAAGCTTTCTTT. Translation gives CSSSFGTGADTEAFF.

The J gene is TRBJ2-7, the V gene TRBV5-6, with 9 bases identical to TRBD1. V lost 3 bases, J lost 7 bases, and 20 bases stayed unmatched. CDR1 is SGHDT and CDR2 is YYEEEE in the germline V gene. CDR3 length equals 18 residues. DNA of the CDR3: TGTGCCAGCAGCTCGCGGGGACAGGGTCTTCGCTCTGGGGCTGAGCAGTACTTC. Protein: CASSSRGQGLRSGAEQYF.

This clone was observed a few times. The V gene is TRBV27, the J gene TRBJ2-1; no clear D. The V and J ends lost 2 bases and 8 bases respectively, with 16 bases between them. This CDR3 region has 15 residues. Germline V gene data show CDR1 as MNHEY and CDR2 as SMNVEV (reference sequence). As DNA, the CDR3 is TGTGCCAGCAGTTTAGTAGACTCCACCTGGCATGAGCAGTTCTTC. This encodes CASSLVDSTWHEQFF.

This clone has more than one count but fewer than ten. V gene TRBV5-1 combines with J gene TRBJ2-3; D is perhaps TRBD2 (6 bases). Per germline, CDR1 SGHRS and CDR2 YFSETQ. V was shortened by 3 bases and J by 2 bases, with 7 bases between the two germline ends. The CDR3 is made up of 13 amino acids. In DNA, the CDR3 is TGCGCCAGCAGCTCGGGAGCCACAGATACGCAGTATTTT. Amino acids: CASSSGATDTQYF. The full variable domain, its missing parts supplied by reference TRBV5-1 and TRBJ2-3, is KAGVTQTPRYLIKTRGQQVTLSCSPISGHRSVSWYQQTPGQGLQFLFEYFSETQRNKGNFPGRFSGRQFSNSRSEMNVSTLELGDSALYLCASSSGATDTQYFGPGTRLTVL.

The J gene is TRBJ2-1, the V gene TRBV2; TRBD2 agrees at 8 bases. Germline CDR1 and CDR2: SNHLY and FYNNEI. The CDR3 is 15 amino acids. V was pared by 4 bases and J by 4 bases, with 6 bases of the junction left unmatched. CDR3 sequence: CASSVSTSGYNEQFF. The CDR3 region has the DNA TGTGCCAGCAGTGTGTCCACTAGCGGATACAATGAGCAGTTCTTC.

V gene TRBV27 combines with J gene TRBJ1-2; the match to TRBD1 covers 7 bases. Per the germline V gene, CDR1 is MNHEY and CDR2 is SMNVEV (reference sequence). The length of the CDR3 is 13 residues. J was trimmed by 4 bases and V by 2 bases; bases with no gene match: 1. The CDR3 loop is CASSLAGGYGYTF. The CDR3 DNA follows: TGTGCCAGCAGTTTAGCAGGGGGCTATGGCTACACCTTC.

In DNA, the CDR3 is TGCGCCAGCAGCTTGGCCGAGGCTTACCGGGCAGATACGCAGTATTTT. Translating gives CASSLAEAYRADTQYF. The chain combines TRBV5-1 with TRBJ2-3, with D hard to call. V shed 0 bases and J shed 4 bases, with 15 bases lying between them. The CDR3 spans 16 residues. Germline V gives CDR1 SGHRS, CDR2 YFSETQ.

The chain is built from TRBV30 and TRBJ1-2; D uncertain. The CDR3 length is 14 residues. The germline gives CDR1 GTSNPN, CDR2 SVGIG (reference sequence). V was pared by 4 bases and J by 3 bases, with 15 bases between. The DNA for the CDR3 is TGTGCCTGGACCCTAGGAGGCACGGACTATGGCTACACCTTC. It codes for CAWTLGGTDYGYTF.

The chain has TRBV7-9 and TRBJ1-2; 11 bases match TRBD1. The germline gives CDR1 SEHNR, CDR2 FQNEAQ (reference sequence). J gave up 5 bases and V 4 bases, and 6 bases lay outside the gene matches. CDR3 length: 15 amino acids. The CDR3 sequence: CASSSLGTGGYGYTF. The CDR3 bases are TGTGCCAGCAGCTCCCTCGGGACAGGGGGTTATGGCTACACCTTC.

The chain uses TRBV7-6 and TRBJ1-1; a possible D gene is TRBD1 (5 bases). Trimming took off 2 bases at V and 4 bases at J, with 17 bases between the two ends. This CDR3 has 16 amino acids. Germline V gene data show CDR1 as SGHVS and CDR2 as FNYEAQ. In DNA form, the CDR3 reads TGTGCCAGCAGCTTATCCCCCGTGGGGGGAGGCACTGAAGCTTTCTTT. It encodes CASSLSPVGGGTEAFF.

CDR3: CASSLARGGDTGELFF. The DNA for the CDR3 is TGTGCCAGCAGCTTGGCCCGGGGTGGGGACACCGGGGAGCTGTTTTTT. The chain recombines TRBV5-4 with TRBJ2-2; D may be TRBD2 (5 bases). Germline CDR1 SGHNT, CDR2 YYREEE (reference sequence). The CDR3 sequence is 16 residues long. The V and J ends lost 0 bases and 3 bases respectively, with 12 bases between them.

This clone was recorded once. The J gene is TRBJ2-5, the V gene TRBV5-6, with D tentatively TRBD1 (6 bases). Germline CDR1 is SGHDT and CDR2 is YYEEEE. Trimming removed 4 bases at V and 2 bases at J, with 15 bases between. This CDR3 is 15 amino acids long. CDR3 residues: CASSRWTDYQETQYF. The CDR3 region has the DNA TGTGCCAGCAGCCGATGGACAGACTATCAAGAGACCCAGTACTTC. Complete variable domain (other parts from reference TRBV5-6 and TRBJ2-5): DAGVTQSPTHLIKTRGQQVTLRCSPKSGHDTVSWYQQALGQGPQFIFQYYEEEERQRGNFPDRFSGHQFPNYSSELNVNALLLGDSALYLCASSRWTDYQETQYFGPGTRLLVL.

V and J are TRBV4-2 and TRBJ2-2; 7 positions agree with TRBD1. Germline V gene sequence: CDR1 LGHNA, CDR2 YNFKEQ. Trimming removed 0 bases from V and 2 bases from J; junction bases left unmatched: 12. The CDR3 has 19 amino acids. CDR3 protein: CASSQDLQGLGINTGELFF. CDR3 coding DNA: TGTGCCAGCAGCCAAGATTTACAGGGGTTGGGGATTAACACCGGGGAGCTGTTTTTT.

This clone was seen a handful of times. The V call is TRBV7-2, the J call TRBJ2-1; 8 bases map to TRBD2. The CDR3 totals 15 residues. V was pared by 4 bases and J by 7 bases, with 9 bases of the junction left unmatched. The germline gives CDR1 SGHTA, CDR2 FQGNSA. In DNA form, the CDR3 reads TGTGCCAGCAGCTCCGGGAGGGAACCCCGTAATGAGCAGTTCTTC. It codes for CASSSGREPRNEQFF.

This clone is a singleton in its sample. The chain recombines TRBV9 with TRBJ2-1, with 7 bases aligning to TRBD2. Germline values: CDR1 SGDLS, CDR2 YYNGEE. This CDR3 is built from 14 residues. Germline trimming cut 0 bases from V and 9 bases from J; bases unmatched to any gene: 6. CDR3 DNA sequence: TGTGCCAGCAGCGTAGTTGGGGGGGGATCTGAGCAGTTCTTC. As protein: CASSVVGGGSEQFF.